A selection of T cell receptor beta chains follows, all from one sample in a study of T cell repertoires in cytomegalovirus infection. TCRdb re-called the reads through MiXCR, storing one row per CDR3 protein. The sample includes hundreds of thousands of distinct CDR3 sequences, roughly 46% of them seen just once. Their target antigens are unknown. Sequences were derived from cultured PBMCs, sampled from culture after CMV antigen stimulation. These receptors all come from a human donor in good health (CMV status not recorded). Some clones in this sample may be carry-over from other donors' samples. The CDR3 runs from the conserved cysteine through the conserved F or W. D genes are given only for firm matches. Only some rows state a clone size, as once, few, many or a class for expanded clones.

v_call: TRBV7-2
j_call: TRBJ1-2
clone_size: few
d_call: NA
cdr3_nt: TGTGCCAGCAGCTGGAACCCTGGCACCGATGGCTACACCTTC
cdr3_aa: CASSWNPGTDGYTF

v_call: TRBV7-8
j_call: TRBJ2-1
clone_size: NA
d_call: NA
cdr3_nt: TGTGCCAGCAGCACCTTCAGGGGCAGGGTCAATGAGCAGTTCTTC
cdr3_aa: CASSTFRGRVNEQFF

v_call: TRBV12-3/TRBV12-4
j_call: TRBJ2-7
clone_size: few
d_call: NA
cdr3_nt: TGTGCCAGCGCCGGGGGCAGGGCTATTAACTACGAGCAGTACTTC
cdr3_aa: CASAGGRAINYEQYF

v_call: TRBV7-2
j_call: TRBJ2-3
clone_size: few
d_call: TRBD2
cdr3_nt: TGTGCCAGCAGCTTAGGGGGAGCGGGGGGGGCCACAGATACGCAGTATTTT
cdr3_aa: CASSLGGAGGATDTQYF

v_call: TRBV6-2/TRBV6-3
j_call: TRBJ2-7
clone_size: few
d_call: NA
cdr3_nt: TGTGCCAGCAGTTCCCGGGATAGATACGAGCAGTACTTC
cdr3_aa: CASSSRDRYEQYF

v_call: TRBV6-6
j_call: TRBJ2-7
clone_size: NA
d_call: NA
cdr3_nt: TGTGCCAGCAGTCGCGGGGTCTACGAGCAGTACTTC
cdr3_aa: CASSRGVYEQYF

v_call: TRBV29-1
j_call: TRBJ1-1
clone_size: few
d_call: NA
cdr3_nt: TGCAGCGTTGAGCTAAGGTTGTCGGGTGAAGCTTTCTTT
cdr3_aa: CSVELRLSGEAFF

v_call: TRBV7-2
j_call: TRBJ2-4
clone_size: NA
d_call: TRBD2
cdr3_nt: TGTGCCAGCAGCTCGCGGGAGACCGGCTTGGCCAAAAACATTCAGTACTTC
cdr3_aa: CASSSRETGLAKNIQYF

v_call: TRBV27
j_call: TRBJ2-1
clone_size: NA
d_call: NA
cdr3_nt: TGTGCCAGCAGTGCCTCGACTAACAATGAGCAGTTCTTC
cdr3_aa: CASSASTNNEQFF

v_call: TRBV7-2
j_call: TRBJ2-3
clone_size: few
d_call: TRBD2
cdr3_nt: TGTGCCAGCAGAACCGGGACTAGTGGCACAGATACGCAGTATTTT
cdr3_aa: CASRTGTSGTDTQYF

v_call: TRBV20-1
j_call: TRBJ1-2
clone_size: NA
d_call: TRBD1
cdr3_nt: TGCAGTGCAACCGGACAGGAACATGGCTACACCTTC
cdr3_aa: CSATGQEHGYTF

v_call: TRBV28
j_call: TRBJ1-3
clone_size: NA
d_call: TRBD1
cdr3_nt: TGTGCCAGCAGTCGACAGGGTGCTACTGGAAACACCATATATTTT
cdr3_aa: CASSRQGATGNTIYF

v_call: TRBV6-1
j_call: TRBJ1-4
clone_size: NA
d_call: NA
cdr3_nt: TGTGCCAGCAACGGAAGGGGCTGGGAAAAACTGTTTTTT
cdr3_aa: CASNGRGWEKLFF

v_call: TRBV7-9
j_call: TRBJ2-3
clone_size: few
d_call: TRBD2
cdr3_nt: TGTGCCAGCAGCTACTCGACTAGCGCCCTGAACACAGATACGCAGTATTTT
cdr3_aa: CASSYSTSALNTDTQYF

v_call: TRBV6-8
j_call: TRBJ2-1
clone_size: NA
d_call: TRBD2
cdr3_nt: TGTGCCACGAGGTCTGCTAAGGGACTAGCGGGAGACGGCAATGAGCAGTTCTTC
cdr3_aa: CATRSAKGLAGDGNEQFF

v_call: TRBV20-1
j_call: TRBJ1-1
clone_size: NA
d_call: TRBD1
cdr3_nt: TGCAGTGTCACTGTCGGTACAGGGGGCGCGGGAGCTTTCTTT
cdr3_aa: CSVTVGTGGAGAFF

v_call: TRBV6-2/TRBV6-3
j_call: TRBJ2-2
clone_size: few
d_call: NA
cdr3_nt: TGTGCCAGCAGCCTACTGCAGGGTCCCGGGGAGCTGTTTTTT
cdr3_aa: CASSLLQGPGELFF

v_call: TRBV7-2
j_call: TRBJ2-3
clone_size: NA
d_call: NA
cdr3_nt: TGTGCCAGCAGCTTAGTGGTTAGCTTCGGAGATACGCAGTATTTT
cdr3_aa: CASSLVVSFGDTQYF

v_call: TRBV5-4
j_call: TRBJ1-1
clone_size: once
d_call: TRBD1
cdr3_nt: TGTGCCAGCAGCCAGACAGGGGGCGGGAGGGGTGAAGCTTTCTTT
cdr3_aa: CASSQTGGGRGEAFF

v_call: TRBV6-5
j_call: TRBJ2-7
clone_size: few
d_call: TRBD2
cdr3_nt: TGTGCCAGCAGTTACTCGGAACCGGCTAGCGGGGGGCGGGGGGAGCAGTACTTC
cdr3_aa: CASSYSEPASGGRGEQYF

v_call: TRBV11-2
j_call: TRBJ2-1
clone_size: few
d_call: TRBD2
cdr3_nt: TGTGCCAGCACCTCAGCGGGATATAAAACCAATGAGCAGTTCTTC
cdr3_aa: CASTSAGYKTNEQFF

v_call: TRBV6-6
j_call: TRBJ2-2
clone_size: NA
d_call: NA
cdr3_nt: TGTGCCAGCAGTGGGGCTAGAATTAACACCGGGGAGCTGTTTTTT
cdr3_aa: CASSGARINTGELFF

v_call: TRBV6-4
j_call: TRBJ1-1
clone_size: few
d_call: NA
cdr3_nt: TGTGCCAGCAGTGACAGGGAAAACACTGAAGCTTTCTTT
cdr3_aa: CASSDRENTEAFF

v_call: TRBV12-3/TRBV12-4
j_call: TRBJ1-5
clone_size: NA
d_call: NA
cdr3_nt: TGTGCCAGCAGTTTTTATGGAAATCAGCCCCAGCATTTT
cdr3_aa: CASSFYGNQPQHF

v_call: TRBV4-1
j_call: TRBJ2-2
clone_size: NA
d_call: NA
cdr3_nt: TGTGCCAGCAGCCAAGATGGACGCAGGGGGAACACCGGGGAGCTGTTTTTT
cdr3_aa: CASSQDGRRGNTGELFF

v_call: TRBV4-1
j_call: TRBJ2-7
clone_size: once
d_call: NA
cdr3_nt: TGCGCCAGCAGCCAACCCGATGCGGCTGGAAACTCCTACGAGCAGTACTTC
cdr3_aa: CASSQPDAAGNSYEQYF

v_call: TRBV12-5
j_call: TRBJ2-3
clone_size: NA
d_call: NA
cdr3_nt: TGTGCTAGTGGTTGGAGACGGACGGCCACAGATACGCAGTATTTT
cdr3_aa: CASGWRRTATDTQYF

v_call: TRBV7-2
j_call: TRBJ2-5
clone_size: NA
d_call: NA
cdr3_nt: TGTGCCAGCAGCTTAGGCGGGGCACAGACCCAGTACTTC
cdr3_aa: CASSLGGAQTQYF

v_call: TRBV7-9
j_call: TRBJ2-1
clone_size: NA
d_call: NA
cdr3_nt: TGTGCCAGCAGCACTCCAGAAGAGGGGTTTAATGAGCAGTTCTTC
cdr3_aa: CASSTPEEGFNEQFF

v_call: TRBV7-6
j_call: TRBJ1-4
clone_size: NA
d_call: TRBD1
cdr3_nt: TGTGCCAGCAGCCAGGGGACAGGGGCTTTGGAAAAACTGTTTTTT
cdr3_aa: CASSQGTGALEKLFF

v_call: TRBV20-1
j_call: TRBJ2-3
clone_size: few
d_call: NA
cdr3_nt: TGCAGTGCTCCTGGGGGAGGGGGGGCCCTTATGAGTACGCAGTATTTT
cdr3_aa: CSAPGGGGALMSTQYF

v_call: TRBV7-8
j_call: TRBJ2-5
clone_size: NA
d_call: TRBD2
cdr3_nt: TGTGCCGGAGGTTCGGGACTAGCGGGGGGGCTTCAAGAGACCCAGTACTTC
cdr3_aa: CAGGSGLAGGLQETQYF

v_call: TRBV6-6
j_call: TRBJ2-5
clone_size: NA
d_call: NA
cdr3_nt: TGTGCCAGCAGTTGGGGAGTTGAGAAGACCCAGTACTTC
cdr3_aa: CASSWGVEKTQYF

v_call: TRBV7-2
j_call: TRBJ2-1
clone_size: NA
d_call: TRBD1
cdr3_nt: TGTGCCAGCGCCGGGACTGGGGACAGGGCTTACAATGAGCAGTTCTTC
cdr3_aa: CASAGTGDRAYNEQFF

v_call: TRBV7-2
j_call: TRBJ1-2
clone_size: few
d_call: NA
cdr3_nt: TGTGCCAGCAGCCCAGGACCCGGGGGCAGCTATGGCTACACCTTC
cdr3_aa: CASSPGPGGSYGYTF

v_call: TRBV6-1
j_call: TRBJ2-3
clone_size: NA
d_call: TRBD2
cdr3_nt: TGTGCCAGCAGAGATTGGGGGACTACCACAGATACGCAGTATTTT
cdr3_aa: CASRDWGTTTDTQYF

v_call: TRBV6-2/TRBV6-3
j_call: TRBJ2-1
clone_size: NA
d_call: NA
cdr3_nt: TGTGCCGCCCTGGACCCCGGAGAGTTTATAGGGGCTGAGCAGTTCTTC
cdr3_aa: CAALDPGEFIGAEQFF

v_call: TRBV12-3/TRBV12-4
j_call: TRBJ2-7
clone_size: few
d_call: TRBD2
cdr3_nt: TGTGCCAGCAGCACTAGCGGCAAGCAGTACTTC
cdr3_aa: CASSTSGKQYF

v_call: TRBV7-8
j_call: TRBJ2-5
clone_size: few
d_call: NA
cdr3_nt: TGTGCCAGCGGCGGGGAAGGCTGGCGGCGACGTGGGACCCAGTACTTC
cdr3_aa: CASGGEGWRRRGTQYF

v_call: TRBV19
j_call: TRBJ2-2
clone_size: few
d_call: NA
cdr3_nt: TGTGCCAGTAGTATCTTCCCCGGGGGGAACACCGGGGAGCTGTTTTTT
cdr3_aa: CASSIFPGGNTGELFF

v_call: TRBV7-9
j_call: TRBJ2-1
clone_size: NA
d_call: TRBD2
cdr3_nt: TGTGCTACGCCAGCGGCTAGCGGCTTCTCCTACAATGAGCAGTTCTTC
cdr3_aa: CATPAASGFSYNEQFF

v_call: TRBV11-2
j_call: TRBJ2-7
clone_size: NA
d_call: NA
cdr3_nt: TGTGCCAGCAGCTTAGTGTGGTCCGGGACTCAACCATACTACGAGCAGTACTTC
cdr3_aa: CASSLVWSGTQPYYEQYF

v_call: TRBV7-2
j_call: TRBJ1-6
clone_size: many
d_call: NA
cdr3_nt: TGTGCCAGCAGCTTAATAGGTTTATCACCCCTCCACTTT
cdr3_aa: CASSLIGLSPLHF

v_call: TRBV11-3
j_call: TRBJ2-2
clone_size: NA
d_call: TRBD2
cdr3_nt: TGTGCCAGCAGCAAACGACTAGCTTCGAACACCGGGGAGCTGTTTTTT
cdr3_aa: CASSKRLASNTGELFF

v_call: TRBV7-6
j_call: TRBJ2-1
clone_size: few
d_call: TRBD2
cdr3_nt: TGTGCCAGCAGCCCAACCGGGACTAGCGGGACAACGGAGCAGTTCTTC
cdr3_aa: CASSPTGTSGTTEQFF

v_call: TRBV5-4
j_call: TRBJ1-4
clone_size: NA
d_call: NA
cdr3_nt: TGTGCCAGCAGCGGGGGGACGGGTAATGAAAAACTGTTTTTT
cdr3_aa: CASSGGTGNEKLFF

v_call: TRBV27
j_call: TRBJ1-5
clone_size: once
d_call: NA
cdr3_nt: TGTGCCAGCAGTTTCGGAAAAAATCAGCCCCAGCATTTT
cdr3_aa: CASSFGKNQPQHF

v_call: TRBV7-2
j_call: TRBJ2-1
clone_size: NA
d_call: TRBD2
cdr3_nt: TGTGCCAGCAGCTTAGTCCTTAGCGGGAGGGCTAGGATTGAGCAGTTCTTC
cdr3_aa: CASSLVLSGRARIEQFF

v_call: TRBV10-3
j_call: TRBJ2-2
clone_size: once
d_call: NA
cdr3_nt: TGTGCCATCAGTGATGGGGCGCAAGGGGAGCTGTTTTTT
cdr3_aa: CAISDGAQGELFF

v_call: TRBV7-2
j_call: TRBJ2-5
clone_size: NA
d_call: TRBD2
cdr3_nt: TGTGCCAGCAGCTCACAAGCGGGAGACCAAGAGACCCAGTACTTC
cdr3_aa: CASSSQAGDQETQYF

v_call: TRBV19
j_call: TRBJ1-4
clone_size: few
d_call: NA
cdr3_nt: TGTGCCAGTAGTATCGGGGGCCCGGACTTGTTTTTT
cdr3_aa: CASSIGGPDLFF